Included here is one T cell receptor beta chain sequence, with context. One base away lies a much larger clone, so this may be a sequencing read error. The CDR3 contains 14 residues. Looked up from germline, CDR1 is SGHTA and CDR2 is FQGNSA. This record comes from a study of blood T cells in healthy people across ages. On the study more broadly: Per two T cells, about one barcoded beta molecule was captured through template switching.

Through a sample-barcoded 5' primer and a J-beta primer mix, a second PCR was run for roughly 6 to 11 cycles. MiXCR, applied by TCRdb to the 5' RACE reads, yields one record per CDR3 protein. The sample lists 1.5 million to 2 million distinct CDR3 sequences; roughly two fifths were seen once. The gene calls are TRBV7-2 and TRBJ2-4; the D gene is possibly TRBD2 (7 bases). With the DNA end fitting TRBJ2-7 better, the J assignment may be wrong. The sequence came from a human donor in good health. The specimen was blood. Here the CDR3 DNA reads TGTGCCAGCAGCACAGGGAGGGATTACTGCGAGCAGTACTTC. Translated, it gives CASSTGRDYCEQYF.